Listed here are 10 T cell receptor beta chains from one sample, sequenced in a study of OX40 agonist ivuxolimab in advanced cancers. The repertoire was sequenced with immunoSEQ multiplex PCR; TCRdb's copy has only in-frame clones and lacks some. The sample contains 50,000 to 75,000 clones, about 88% of which appear only once. Sequencing used CD4+ or CD8+ T cells sorted from blood, obtained in a trial of the OX40 agonist ivuxolimab. The receptors stem from an adult with an advanced solid tumor such as melanoma, head and neck, liver or kidney cancer.

V gene TRBV6-1 combines with J gene TRBJ1-6, with a tentative D call TRBD1 (6 bases). V was shortened by 6 bases and J by 7 bases, with 13 bases between the two germline ends. Germline V gene data show CDR1 as MNHNS and CDR2 as SASEGT. CDR3 length: 14 residues. CDR3 protein: CASRESRGNSPLHF. Written as DNA, the CDR3 is TGTGCCAGCAGGGAGAGCAGGGGAAATTCACCCCTCCACTTT.

CDR3 in amino acids: CASSLGQGGTDTQYF. For the CDR3, the DNA is TGCGCCAGCAGCTTGGGACAGGGGGGCACAGATACGCAGTATTTT. V and J are TRBV5-1 and TRBJ2-3, with TRBD1 identical over 9 bases. The ends lost 0 bases at V and 1 base at J; junction bases unmatched: 0. Looked up from germline, CDR1 is SGHRS and CDR2 is YFSETQ. The CDR3 length is 15 residues.

The J gene is TRBJ2-7, the V gene TRBV9; D possibly corresponds to TRBD1 (5 bases). CDR1 is SGDLS and CDR2 is YYNGEE in the germline V gene. Trimming removed 3 bases at V and 0 bases at J, with 7 bases between. CDR3 size: 13 residues. The CDR3 DNA is TGTGCCAGCAGCGACAGGTTCTCCTACGAGCAGTACTTC. Protein product: CASSDRFSYEQYF.

The chain combines TRBV2 with TRBJ2-3, with D unclear. This CDR3 region has 15 residues. Germline CDR1 SNHLY, CDR2 FYNNEI. Trimming stripped 0 bases from V and 6 bases from J, with 13 bases between. DNA of the CDR3: TGTGCCAGCAGTGAAGCGTTCCTCTTCGGGGATACGCAGTATTTT. Protein sequence: CASSEAFLFGDTQYF.

The V call is TRBV7-9, the J call TRBJ2-5; D perhaps matches TRBD1 (6 bases). The CDR3 loop spans 15 amino acids. CDR1 SEHNR and CDR2 FQNEAQ come from the germline V gene (reference sequence). Trimming removed 5 bases at V and 2 bases at J, with 15 bases between. The CDR3 spells CASSTRDTRQETQYF. The CDR3 nucleotides are TGTGCCAGCAGCACCCGGGACACACGACAAGAGACCCAGTACTTC.

The V gene is TRBV2, the J gene TRBJ1-5; no reliable D call. The CDR3 spans 15 residues. Germline assignment: CDR1 SNHLY and CDR2 FYNNEI. V was cut by 6 bases and J by 0 bases, with 12 bases left in between. In nucleotides, the CDR3 is TGTGCCAGCAGGACCGACCGGTCTAGCAATCAGCCCCAGCATTTT. Amino acid sequence: CASRTDRSSNQPQHF.

The chain combines TRBV2 with TRBJ2-3; D gene unclear. Germline lookup yields CDR1 SNHLY and CDR2 FYNNEI. This CDR3 has 14 residues. Trimming took 4 bases from V and 1 from J, leaving 9 bases between them. CDR3 bases: TGTGCCAGCAGTGCACCCCCCGGCACAGATACGCAGTATTTT. Its translation is CASSAPPGTDTQYF. The entire variable domain, with the rest obtained from reference TRBV2 and TRBJ2-3, is as follows: EPEVTQTPSHQVTQMGQEVILRCVPISNHLYFYWYRQILGQKVEFLVSFYNNEISEKSEIFDDQFSVERPDGSNFTLKIRSTKLEDSAMYFCASSAPPGTDTQYFGPGTRLTVL.

This sequence joins TRBV2 and TRBJ2-3; the match to TRBD2 covers 10 bases. The germline gives CDR1 SNHLY, CDR2 FYNNEI. The length of the CDR3 is 15 residues. With V trimmed by 4 bases and J by 4 bases, 5 bases remained unmatched. CDR3 sequence reads: CASSASGGVADTQYF. DNA of the CDR3: TGTGCCAGCAGTGCTAGCGGGGGCGTTGCAGATACGCAGTATTTT.

The chain links TRBV5-1 to TRBJ1-4, with 9 bases fitting TRBD1. The CDR3 is made up of 14 amino acids. Per the germline V gene, CDR1 is SGHRS and CDR2 is YFSETQ. Trimming removed 4 bases from V and 8 bases from J; junction bases left unmatched: 6. The CDR3 nucleotides read TGCGCCAGCAGCACGACAGGGGGTCGCGAAAAACTGTTTTTT. It yields the protein CASSTTGGREKLFF.

The J gene is TRBJ1-2, the V gene TRBV5-1; no reliable D call. The CDR3 spans 13 residues. The germline gives CDR1 SGHRS, CDR2 YFSETQ. The germline V and J ends were trimmed by 1 base and 6 bases, with 10 bases remaining between them. Written as DNA, the CDR3 is TGCGCCAGCAGCTTGTCCGGGGTCAATGGCTACACCTTC. Translated: CASSLSGVNGYTF.